This TCR beta chain was captured in a study of patients and donors after allogeneic stem cell transplantation. This clonotype was picked up a small number of times. TCRdb passed the RT-PCR reads through MiXCR, listing each CDR3 protein once. This table has more than 150,000 distinct CDR3 sequences, around two fifths appearing once. The CDR3 covers 15 residues. Per germline, CDR1 MGHDK and CDR2 SYGVNS. Trimming stripped 1 base from V and 0 bases from J, with 7 bases between. The receptor comes from a human donor who was either an allogeneic HSCT recipient or a stem cell or donor lymphocyte infusion donor (not recorded which). It is not recorded whose cells these are; they may come from a transplant donor. The specimen sequenced was blood, either unsorted or a sorted T cell fraction (not recorded which). The V and J genes are TRBV25-1 and TRBJ1-3; D call uncertain. The CDR3 protein is CASSEWVNSGNTIYF. The CDR3, as DNA: TGTGCCAGCAGTGAATGGGTCAACTCTGGAAACACCATATATTTT.